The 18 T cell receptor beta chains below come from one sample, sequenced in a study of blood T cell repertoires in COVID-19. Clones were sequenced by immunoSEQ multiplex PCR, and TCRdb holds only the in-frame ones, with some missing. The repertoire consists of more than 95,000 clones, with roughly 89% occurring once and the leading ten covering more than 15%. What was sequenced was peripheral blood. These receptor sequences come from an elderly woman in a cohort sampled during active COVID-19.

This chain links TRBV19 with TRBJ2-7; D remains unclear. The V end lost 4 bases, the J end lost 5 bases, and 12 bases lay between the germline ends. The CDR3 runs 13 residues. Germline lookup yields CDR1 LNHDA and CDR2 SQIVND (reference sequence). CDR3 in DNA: TGTGCCAGTAGTACTAGAAGAGGAGACGAGCAGTACTTC. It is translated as CASSTRRGDEQYF.

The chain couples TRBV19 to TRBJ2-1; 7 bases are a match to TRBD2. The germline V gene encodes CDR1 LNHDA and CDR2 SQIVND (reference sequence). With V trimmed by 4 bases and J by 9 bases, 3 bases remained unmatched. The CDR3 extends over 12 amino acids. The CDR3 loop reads CASSTSGGEQFF. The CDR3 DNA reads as TGTGCCAGTAGTACTTCGGGGGGTGAGCAGTTCTTC.

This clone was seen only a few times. The CDR3 loop is CASSQLVLVDRGTEAFF. Here the CDR3 DNA reads TGCGCCAGCAGCCAACTCGTCCTTGTCGACAGGGGAACTGAAGCTTTCTTT. This chain uses TRBV5-1 with TRBJ1-1, with 8 bases lining up with TRBD1. Germline CDR1 and CDR2: SGHRS and YFSETQ. The CDR3 sequence is 17 residues long. V lost 4 bases and J lost 5; bases outside the gene matches: 16.

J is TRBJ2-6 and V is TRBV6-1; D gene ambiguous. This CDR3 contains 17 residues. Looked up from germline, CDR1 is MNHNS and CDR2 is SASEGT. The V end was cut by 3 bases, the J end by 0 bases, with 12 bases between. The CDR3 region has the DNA TGTGCCAGCAGTGATATTCTCCTACCCTCTGGGGCCAACGTCCTGACTTTC. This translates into CASSDILLPSGANVLTF.

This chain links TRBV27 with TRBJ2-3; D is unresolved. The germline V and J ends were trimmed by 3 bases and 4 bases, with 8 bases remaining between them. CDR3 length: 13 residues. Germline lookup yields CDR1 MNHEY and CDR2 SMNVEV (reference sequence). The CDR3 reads CASSFGAADTQYF. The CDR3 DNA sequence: TGTGCCAGCAGTTTTGGAGCTGCAGATACGCAGTATTTT.

The CDR3 reads CASGLYNEQFF. The CDR3 DNA sequence: TGTGCCAGCGGGCTCTACAATGAGCAGTTCTTC. The V call is TRBV7-2, the J call TRBJ2-1; no reliable D call. The V end lost 8 bases, the J end lost 3 bases, and 5 bases lay between the germline ends. The CDR3 contains 11 residues. The germline CDR1 and CDR2 sequences are SGHTA and FQGNSA.

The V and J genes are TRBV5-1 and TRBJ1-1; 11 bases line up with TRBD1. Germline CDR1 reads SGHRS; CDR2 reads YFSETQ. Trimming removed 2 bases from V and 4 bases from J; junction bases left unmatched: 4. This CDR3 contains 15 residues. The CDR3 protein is CASSFTGTGGTEAFF. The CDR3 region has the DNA TGCGCCAGCAGCTTCACCGGGACAGGGGGCACTGAAGCTTTCTTT.

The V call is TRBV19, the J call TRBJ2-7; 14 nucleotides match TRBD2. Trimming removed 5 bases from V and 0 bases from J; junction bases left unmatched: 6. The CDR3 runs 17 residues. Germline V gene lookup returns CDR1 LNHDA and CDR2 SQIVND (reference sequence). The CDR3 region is CASSSRLAGGSSYEQYF. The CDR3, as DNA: TGTGCCAGTAGTTCCCGACTAGCGGGGGGGTCCTCCTACGAGCAGTACTTC.

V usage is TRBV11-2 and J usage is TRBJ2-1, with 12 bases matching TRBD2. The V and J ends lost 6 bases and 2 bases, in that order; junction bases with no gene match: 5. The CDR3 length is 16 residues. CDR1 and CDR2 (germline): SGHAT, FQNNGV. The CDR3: CASRTTSGGPYNEQFF. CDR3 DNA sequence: TGTGCCAGCAGAACAACTAGCGGGGGGCCCTACAATGAGCAGTTCTTC.

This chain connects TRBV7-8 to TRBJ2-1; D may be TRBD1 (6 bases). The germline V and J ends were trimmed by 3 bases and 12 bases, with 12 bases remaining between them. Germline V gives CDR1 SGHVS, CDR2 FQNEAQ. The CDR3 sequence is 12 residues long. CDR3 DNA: TGTGCCAGCAGCTTTACTGGGGGCAGGCAGTTCTTC. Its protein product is CASSFTGGRQFF.

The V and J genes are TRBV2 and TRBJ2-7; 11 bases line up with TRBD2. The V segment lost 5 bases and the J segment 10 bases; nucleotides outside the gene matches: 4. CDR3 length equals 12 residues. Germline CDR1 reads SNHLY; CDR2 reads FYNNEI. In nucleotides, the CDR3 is TGTGCCAGCAGTCTGGGACTAGCGGAACAGTACTTC. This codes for CASSLGLAEQYF.

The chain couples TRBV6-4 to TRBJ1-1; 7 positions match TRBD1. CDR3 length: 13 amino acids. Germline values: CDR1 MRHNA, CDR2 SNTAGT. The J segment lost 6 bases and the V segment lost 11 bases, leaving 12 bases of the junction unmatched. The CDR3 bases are TGTGCCCTGCCTGGGACAGACGAATCTGAAGCTTTCTTT. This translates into CALPGTDESEAFF.

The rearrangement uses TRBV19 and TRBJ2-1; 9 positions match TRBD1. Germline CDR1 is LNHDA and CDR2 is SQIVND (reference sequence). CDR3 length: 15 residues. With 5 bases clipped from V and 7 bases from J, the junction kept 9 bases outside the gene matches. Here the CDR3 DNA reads TGTGCCAGTAGTGTTGGGACAGGGAGTTTAAATGAGCAGTTCTTC. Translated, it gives CASSVGTGSLNEQFF. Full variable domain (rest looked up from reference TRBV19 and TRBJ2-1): DGGITQSPKYLFRKEGQNVTLSCEQNLNHDAMYWYRQDPGQGLRLIYYSQIVNDFQKGDIAEGYSVSREKKESFPLTVTSAQKNPTAFYLCASSVGTGSLNEQFFGPGTRLTVL.

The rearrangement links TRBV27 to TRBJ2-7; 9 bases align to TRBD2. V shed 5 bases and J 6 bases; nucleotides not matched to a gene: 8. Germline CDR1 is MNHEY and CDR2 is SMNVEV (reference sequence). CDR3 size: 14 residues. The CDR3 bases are TGTGCCAGCAGTCTAACTAGCGGGCTGAGCGAGCAGTACTTC. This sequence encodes CASSLTSGLSEQYF.

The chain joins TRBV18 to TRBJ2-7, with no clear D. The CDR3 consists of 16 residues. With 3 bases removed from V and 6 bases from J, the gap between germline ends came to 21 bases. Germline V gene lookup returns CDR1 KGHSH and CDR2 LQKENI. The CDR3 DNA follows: TGTGCCAGCTCACCGTGGAGCGCGCAAACGGTGGGCGAGCAGTACTTC. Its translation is CASSPWSAQTVGEQYF.

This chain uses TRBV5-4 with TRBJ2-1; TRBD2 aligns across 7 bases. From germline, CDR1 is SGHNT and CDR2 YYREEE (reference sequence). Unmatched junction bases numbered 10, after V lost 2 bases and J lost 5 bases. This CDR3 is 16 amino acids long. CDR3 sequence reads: CASSLASGLADNEQFF. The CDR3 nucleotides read TGTGCCAGCAGCTTAGCTTCGGGGCTAGCGGACAATGAGCAGTTCTTC.

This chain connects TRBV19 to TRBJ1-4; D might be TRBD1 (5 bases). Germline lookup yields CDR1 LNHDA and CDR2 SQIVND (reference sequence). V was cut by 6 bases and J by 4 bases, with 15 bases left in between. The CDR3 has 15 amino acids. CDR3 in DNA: TGTGCCAGTAGACCCGCGGCCAGGGTTAATGAAAAACTGTTTTTT. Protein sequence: CASRPAARVNEKLFF.

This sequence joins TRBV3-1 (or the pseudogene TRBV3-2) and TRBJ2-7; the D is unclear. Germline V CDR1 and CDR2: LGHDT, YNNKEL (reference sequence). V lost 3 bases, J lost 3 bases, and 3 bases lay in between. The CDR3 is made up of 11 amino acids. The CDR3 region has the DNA TGTGCCAGCAGCCACTTCTACGAGCAGTACTTC. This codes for CASSHFYEQYF.